Sequencing of this T cell receptor (beta chain) was carried out in a study of cytomegalovirus exposure and HLA in healthy donors. There were likely unrecorded immune exposures, though donors were nominally healthy when sampled. Amplification used 60 Vbeta primers and 13 Jbeta primers. The protocol was immunoSEQ multiplex PCR, while the TCRdb copy is restricted to in-frame clones and leaves out a portion. The data show about 110,000 clones, 74% seen once. Findings and caveats of the study: There were several of the most significant clusters that appeared linked to common viral pathogens in a later analysis.

With respect to this clone: The target antigen is unknown.

The sequenced sample consisted of PBMCs. The sequence came from a man aged 50 to 60 in good health and CMV-seropositive.

DNA for the CDR3: TGTGCCAGCAGCTTGGCCGCGGGCCGGGGGGCCAAAAACATTCAGTACTTC. It translates to CASSLAAGRGAKNIQYF. V and J are TRBV5-6 and TRBJ2-4, with TRBD2 as a possible D gene (6 bases). The germline V gene encodes CDR1 SGHDT and CDR2 YYEEEE. The CDR3 contains 17 residues. The V end was cut by 0 bases, the J end by 1 base, with 14 bases between.